This T cell receptor beta chain was captured in a study of PD-1 blockade in classical Hodgkin lymphoma. The time point was: cycle 4 day 1 (C4D1), after 6 weeks of nivolumab. After autologous stem cell transplantation all patients relapsed, and prior brentuximab vedotin exposure differed between cohorts. Investigators obtained CD8+ T cells from thawed PBMCs by magnetic negative selection. Notes on this clone: Other DNA sequences in this specimen translate into the identical CDR3.

CDR1 MNHEY and CDR2 SVGAGI come from the germline V gene. This CDR3 region has 15 residues. Trimming stripped 0 bases from V and 4 bases from J, with 13 bases between. TCRdb's table, derived via immunoSEQ multiplex PCR, lists solely in-frame clones and lacks some. Altogether 9,500 to 10,000 clones are present, 70% to 80% being singletons, with the ten largest covering around 9.6%. This TCR came from a human donor with classical Hodgkin lymphoma. This chain uses TRBV6-5 with TRBJ2-7; D gene uncertain. Specimen: CD8+ T cells from blood, collected before the fourth cycle of nivolumab. The CDR3 protein is CASSYSGSGSYEQYF. The CDR3 bases are TGTGCCAGCAGTTACTCGGGATCAGGTAGTTACGAGCAGTACTTC.